The sequence of this T cell receptor beta chain was determined in a study of regulatory T cells in long-lasting Graves disease. Study summary: With positive TSH receptor antibodies and over 5 years of antithyroid drugs, Graves' disease was considered persistent.

Looked up from germline, CDR1 is LNHDA and CDR2 is SQIVND (reference sequence). The CDR3 spans 15 residues. V trimming: 3 bases; J trimming: 7 bases; junction bases outside the gene matches: 6. Construction of TCR beta libraries relied on iRepertoire HTBI primers and on Arm-PCR targeting CDR3 regions. Original methodology: Gene usage covered 62 TRBV and some 13 TRBJ segments. TCRdb re-analysed the multiplex PCR reads in MiXCR, keeping a single row per CDR3 protein. These V and J calls rely on TCRdb rather than the paper's analysis. This table has about 460,000 distinct CDR3 sequences, roughly 23% appearing once. Stated time point: persistent/refractory GD, antithyroid drugs over 5 years with positive TRAb. Researchers made the TCR library from RNA that was extracted from PBMCs. Peripheral blood, at nine milliliters, went into EDTA tubes.

Sequenced material: peripheral blood mononuclear cells (PBMCs), taken when the disease was refractory, from a patient treated with antithyroid drugs. This clonotype originated in a female donor with Graves disease. V usage is TRBV19 and J usage is TRBJ1-6, with TRBD1 identical over 7 bases. CDR3 sequence (DNA): TGTGCCAGTAGTATGGACAGGTCCACCAATTCACCCCTCCACTTT. As protein: CASSMDRSTNSPLHF.